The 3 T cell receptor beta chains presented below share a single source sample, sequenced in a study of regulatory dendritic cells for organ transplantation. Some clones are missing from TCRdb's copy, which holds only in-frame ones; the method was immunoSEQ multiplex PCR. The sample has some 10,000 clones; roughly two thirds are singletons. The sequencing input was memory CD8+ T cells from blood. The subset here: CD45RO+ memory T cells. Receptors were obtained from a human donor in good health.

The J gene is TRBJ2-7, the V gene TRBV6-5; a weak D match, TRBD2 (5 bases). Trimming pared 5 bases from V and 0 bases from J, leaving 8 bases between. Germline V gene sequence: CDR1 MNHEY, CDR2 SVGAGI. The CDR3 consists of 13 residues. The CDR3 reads CASSAGNSYEQYF. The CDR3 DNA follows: TGTGCCAGCAGTGCCGGGAACTCCTACGAGCAGTACTTC.

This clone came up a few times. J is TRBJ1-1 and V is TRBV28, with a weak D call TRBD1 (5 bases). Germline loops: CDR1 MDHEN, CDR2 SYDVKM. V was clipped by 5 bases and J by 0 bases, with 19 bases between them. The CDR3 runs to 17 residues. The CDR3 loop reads CASSTGAEGGMNTEAFF. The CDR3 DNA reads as TGTGCCAGCAGTACCGGGGCCGAGGGAGGGATGAACACTGAAGCTTTCTTT.

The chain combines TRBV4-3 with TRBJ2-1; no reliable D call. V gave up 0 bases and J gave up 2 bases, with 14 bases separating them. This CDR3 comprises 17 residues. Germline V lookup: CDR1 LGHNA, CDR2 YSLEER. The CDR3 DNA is TGCGCCAGCAGCCAAGATTTGCCAGATAGGGCCTACAATGAGCAGTTCTTC. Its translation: CASSQDLPDRAYNEQFF.